The clone carrying this T cell receptor beta chain was observed many times. Its antigen remains unknown. This sample is drawn from a study of T-cell reconstitution after alpha-beta-depleted transplantation in children. TCRbeta library preparation incorporated unique molecular identifiers. TCRdb re-called the PCR reads with MiXCR, one entry per CDR3 protein. The table records about 4,300 distinct CDR3 sequences, roughly 12% of them present only once. The CDR3 runs 17 residues. Germline-derived CDR1 and CDR2 are LNHNV and YYDKDF (reference sequence). V gave up 2 bases and J gave up 4 bases; unmatched junction bases: 8. Study findings and constraints: There were reportedly several hundred expanded graft clones from which alpha-beta T cells came about two months after transplant. Some patients' high day-60 TCRbeta diversity was attributed to recipient cells surviving conditioning.

Source: PBMCs, mostly from graft donor cells, taken 60 days after TCRalphabeta/CD19-depleted stem cell transplant. This chain uses TRBV15 with TRBJ2-1; 10 nucleotides line up with TRBD2. The TCR was taken from a male patient aged 2-15 years who had a stem cell transplant for acute lymphoblastic leukemia, so the T cells may come from the graft donor. The chain's CDR3 is CATSRTRTSGPYNEQFF. The CDR3 DNA reads as TGTGCCACCAGCAGAACCCGGACTAGCGGACCGTACAATGAGCAGTTCTTC.